The 23 T cell receptor beta chains listed next were all sequenced from one sample in a study of blood T cell repertoires in COVID-19. Clones were sequenced by immunoSEQ multiplex PCR, and TCRdb holds only the in-frame ones, with some missing. The sample lists some 270,000 clones, approximately 92% occurring once. The sequencing sample was made of peripheral blood. The source of these receptors is a woman aged 40 to 55 who had recovered from COVID-19.

The chain couples TRBV25-1 to TRBJ1-3; D unresolved. Per the germline V gene, CDR1 is MGHDK and CDR2 is SYGVNS. Trimming stripped 3 bases from V and 1 base from J, with 10 bases between. CDR3 size: 15 residues. This CDR3 reads CASSEFLISGNTIYF. As DNA, the CDR3 is TGTGCCAGCAGTGAGTTTTTAATTTCTGGAAACACCATATATTTT.

The chain joins TRBV27 to TRBJ2-3, with 8 positions matching TRBD1. Germline trimming cut 8 bases from V and 2 bases from J; bases unmatched to any gene: 6. CDR3 length: 14 amino acids. The germline V gene encodes CDR1 MNHEY and CDR2 SMNVEV (reference sequence). The DNA for the CDR3 is TGTGCCAGCCGCAGGACAGGGATCACAGATACGCAGTATTTT. Its translation is CASRRTGITDTQYF.

The V call is TRBV4-1, the J call TRBJ1-5; no clear D. The CDR3 covers 14 residues. Germline V CDR1 and CDR2: MGHRA, YSYEKL. Trimming left V 2 bases short and J 6 bases short, with 11 bases between. The CDR3 DNA follows: TGCGCCAGCAGCCAACCCCGGGAGGTTCAGCCCCAGCATTTT. Protein product: CASSQPREVQPQHF.

The CDR3 DNA reads TGTGCCAGCAGCCTTCAGGGGGCGCAGGCTTTCTTT. The encoded protein is CASSLQGAQAFF. The chain employs TRBV3-1 (or the pseudogene TRBV3-2) and TRBJ1-1; 8 bases are shared with TRBD1. The V and J ends lost 4 bases and 11 bases, in that order; junction bases with no gene match: 6. The CDR3 totals 12 residues. Germline CDR1 reads LGHDT; CDR2 reads YNNKEL (reference sequence).

The V and J genes are TRBV4-1 and TRBJ2-7; 7 positions match TRBD1. The length of the CDR3 is 17 residues. CDR1 and CDR2 from the germline V gene are MGHRA and YSYEKL. J lost 4 bases, V lost 3 bases, and 15 bases had no gene match. This chain's CDR3 is CASSQVGTGQWSYEQYF. The CDR3 nucleotides are TGCGCCAGCAGCCAGGTCGGAACGGGACAGTGGAGTTACGAGCAGTACTTC.

The J gene is TRBJ1-2, the V gene TRBV27, with D unclear. V was shortened by 2 bases and J by 6 bases, with 13 bases between the two germline ends. This CDR3 has 14 amino acids. Germline V CDR1 and CDR2: MNHEY, SMNVEV (reference sequence). The chain's CDR3 is CASSLLAGNNGYTF. In nucleotides, the CDR3 is TGTGCCAGCAGTTTACTTGCGGGGAACAATGGCTACACCTTC.

The V call is TRBV2, the J call TRBJ1-3; possibly TRBD1 for D (5 bases). Germline CDR1 SNHLY, CDR2 FYNNEI. CDR3 size: 14 residues. Trimming cost V 4 bases and J 2 bases, with 9 bases left between them. CDR3 bases: TGTGCCAGCAGTGTCCGCAGGGCTGGAAACACCATATATTTT. It specifies CASSVRRAGNTIYF.

V usage is TRBV6-1 and J usage is TRBJ2-2; D ambiguous. From germline, CDR1 is MNHNS and CDR2 SASEGT. V lost 3 bases to trimming and J lost 4 bases, with 15 bases between them. The CDR3 totals 16 residues. The DNA for the CDR3 is TGTGCCAGCAGTGATCCCTATGGGCTCTCCACCGGGGAGCTGTTTTTT. Translation gives CASSDPYGLSTGELFF.

This clone was seen a handful of times. The J gene is TRBJ1-5, the V gene TRBV29-1, with 8 bases lining up with TRBD1. V gave up 4 bases and J gave up 13 bases; unmatched junction bases: 6. The V gene's germline CDR1 is SQVTM and CDR2 ANQGSEA. CDR3 length equals 11 residues. The CDR3 nucleotides are TGCAGCGTTGGCGGGACAGGTCAACAGCATTTT. It codes for CSVGGTGQQHF.

This clone was detected only once. V gene TRBV19 combines with J gene TRBJ2-2; D is perhaps TRBD1 (6 bases). Germline CDR1 is LNHDA and CDR2 is SQIVND (reference sequence). With 10 bases removed from V and 4 bases from J, the gap between germline ends came to 10 bases. The CDR3 runs 12 residues. The CDR3 nucleotides are TGTGCCATCCTCAGGGGCACCGGGGAGCTGTTTTTT. Amino acids: CAILRGTGELFF.

V usage is TRBV28 and J usage is TRBJ2-3; TRBD1 agrees at 9 bases. The CDR3 totals 15 residues. V dropped 1 base and J dropped 3; count of bases not matched to a gene: 2. The V gene's germline CDR1 is MDHEN and CDR2 SYDVKM. CDR3 protein: CASSLSTGGTDTQYF. CDR3 DNA: TGTGCCAGCAGTTTATCGACAGGGGGAACAGATACGCAGTATTTT.

The chain has TRBV15 and TRBJ2-3; D call uncertain. V was cut by 5 bases and J by 5 bases, with 11 bases left in between. CDR3 length equals 13 residues. Germline lookup yields CDR1 LNHNV and CDR2 YYDKDF (reference sequence). Here the CDR3 DNA reads TGTGCCACCAGCGACAACTCGAAAGATACGCAGTATTTT. Its translation is CATSDNSKDTQYF.

The V gene is TRBV6-5, the J gene TRBJ2-6; TRBD1 is a possible D gene (6 bases). In germline, CDR1 is MNHEY, CDR2 SVGAGI. CDR3 length: 15 residues. V dropped 6 bases and J dropped 3 bases, with 12 bases sitting between them. This CDR3 is CASRPQGVGANVLTF. The CDR3 DNA sequence: TGTGCCAGCAGACCACAGGGCGTTGGGGCCAACGTCCTGACTTTC.

The chain recombines TRBV7-2 with TRBJ1-6, with 8 nucleotides matching TRBD1. The CDR3 runs 16 residues. The V and J ends lost 1 base and 9 bases, in that order; junction bases with no gene match: 8. Germline CDR1 SGHTA, CDR2 FQGNSA. In DNA, the CDR3 is TGTGCCAGCAGCTTAGTGGCGGGGCAGGGGGCTTCACCCCTCCACTTT. Translated, it gives CASSLVAGQGASPLHF. Combining the CDR3 with reference TRBV7-2 and TRBJ1-6 gives the whole variable domain GAGVSQSPSNKVTEKGKDVELRCDPISGHTALYWYRQSLGQGLEFLIYFQGNSAPDKSGLPSDRFSAERTGGSVSTLTIQRTQQEDSAVYLCASSLVAGQGASPLHFGNGTRLTVT.

CDR3 amino acids: CATGRTEETQYF. In DNA, the CDR3 is TGTGCCACGGGAAGGACAGAAGAGACCCAGTACTTC. The V call is TRBV2, the J call TRBJ2-5, with D tentatively TRBD1 (6 bases). The CDR3 runs to 12 residues. Looked up from germline, CDR1 is SNHLY and CDR2 is FYNNEI. V lost 10 bases and J lost 3, with 12 bases in between.

The rearrangement uses TRBV27 and TRBJ2-6, with TRBD1 matching over 8 bases. J lost 3 bases, V lost 8 bases, and 9 bases had no gene match. CDR1 and CDR2 from the germline V gene are MNHEY and SMNVEV (reference sequence). This CDR3 has 16 amino acids. The CDR3: CASGSNRGFGANVLTF. CDR3 coding DNA: TGTGCCAGCGGATCCAACAGGGGGTTTGGGGCCAACGTCCTGACTTTC.

Here the CDR3 reads CASSPTTGTESGNTIYF. The CDR3 DNA sequence: TGTGCCAGCAGCCCAACAACAGGGACAGAGTCTGGAAACACCATATATTTT. The V call is TRBV9, the J call TRBJ1-3; 7 bases match TRBD1. Unmatched junction bases numbered 11, after V lost 4 bases and J lost 1 base. Germline V gene sequence: CDR1 SGDLS, CDR2 YYNGEE. The CDR3 is made up of 17 amino acids.

This clone was seen just once. The chain links TRBV2 to TRBJ1-2; a possible D gene is TRBD1 (5 bases). Germline assignment: CDR1 SNHLY and CDR2 FYNNEI. The CDR3 has 14 amino acids. The V and J ends lost 3 bases and 10 bases respectively, with 18 bases between them. Here the CDR3 reads CASSEVGPPAVYTF. The CDR3 coding sequence is TGTGCCAGCAGTGAGGTGGGGCCCCCCGCGGTCTACACCTTC.

This clone was seen once. CDR3 region: CASRGTGGNQPQHF. The CDR3 DNA reads TGTGCCAGCAGAGGGACAGGTGGCAATCAGCCCCAGCATTTT. This sequence joins TRBV6-5 and TRBJ1-5, with 8 positions matching TRBD1. This CDR3 has 14 amino acids. Losses at the gene ends were 6 bases for V and 2 bases for J; bases not matched to a gene: 3. Germline V CDR1 and CDR2: MNHEY, SVGAGI.

The V call is TRBV27, the J call TRBJ2-2, with TRBD1 identical over 10 bases. Germline V lookup: CDR1 MNHEY, CDR2 SMNVEV (reference sequence). V shed 6 bases, J shed 5 bases, and the junction held 6 bases outside the gene matches. This CDR3 comprises 15 residues. The CDR3, as DNA: TGTGCCAGCAGCCCAGGGGGACAGGGGACCGGGGAGCTGTTTTTT. Amino acid sequence: CASSPGGQGTGELFF.

This sequence joins TRBV5-1 and TRBJ1-2; TRBD1 aligns across 7 bases. CDR3 length equals 13 residues. The germline CDR1 and CDR2 sequences are SGHRS and YFSETQ. V trimming: 6 bases; J trimming: 3 bases; junction bases outside the gene matches: 5. The CDR3 bases are TGCGCCAGCATAGGGGGCGGATACTATGGCTACACCTTC. It codes for CASIGGGYYGYTF.

V is TRBV7-2 and J is TRBJ1-5, with D perhaps TRBD1 (5 bases). The CDR3 totals 15 residues. The V end lost 1 base, the J end lost 5 bases, and 12 bases lay between the germline ends. Germline V gives CDR1 SGHTA, CDR2 FQGNSA. Here the CDR3 reads CASSLVSGGYQPQHF. CDR3 sequence (DNA): TGTGCCAGCAGCTTAGTATCGGGGGGGTATCAGCCCCAGCATTTT. Looking up the rest from reference TRBV7-2 and TRBJ1-5 gives the full variable domain: GAGVSQSPSNKVTEKGKDVELRCDPISGHTALYWYRQSLGQGLEFLIYFQGNSAPDKSGLPSDRFSAERTGGSVSTLTIQRTQQEDSAVYLCASSLVSGGYQPQHFGDGTRLSIL.

The chain joins TRBV6-5 to TRBJ1-4; 8 bases fit TRBD1. V trimming: 0 bases; J trimming: 8 bases; junction bases outside the gene matches: 8. The CDR3 contains 16 residues. Looked up from germline, CDR1 is MNHEY and CDR2 is SVGAGI. CDR3 nucleotides: TGTGCCAGCAGTTACTCTGCTAGGACAGGGATCGAAAAACTGTTTTTT. Translation: CASSYSARTGIEKLFF.